This T cell receptor beta chain emerged from a study of blood T cell repertoires in COVID-19. Whole-study context: Samples representing acute and convalescent COVID-19 were sourced from the United States, Italy and Spain. The analysed material was cDNA or gDNA that came from T cells, B-cell-depleted T cells, or PBMCs.

Germline V gene sequence: CDR1 SGDLS, CDR2 YYNGEE. CDR3 length: 16 amino acids. Losses at the gene ends were 0 bases for V and 0 bases for J; bases not matched to a gene: 5. In the study's own analysis: Quantification of nucleated cells was approximated via reference gene primer amplification. The assay was immunoSEQ multiplex PCR, and TCRdb's table has in-frame clones only and misses some. Clone size and the V and J calls come from that table; the DNA yielded D and trimming. The data hold fewer than 250,000 clones, with about four fifths observed a single time. The chain combines TRBV9 with TRBJ2-5; 7 bases agree with TRBD2. Sequencing was carried out using peripheral blood. This clonotype originated in a woman between 65 and 79 years old with active or convalescent COVID-19. The CDR3 DNA reads as TGTGCCAGCAGCGTAGGGGTTAGCGGGTACCAAGAGACCCAGTACTTC. This codes for CASSVGVSGYQETQYF. The entire variable domain, with the rest obtained from reference TRBV9 and TRBJ2-5, is as follows: DSGVTQTPKHLITATGQRVTLRCSPRSGDLSVYWYQQSLDQGLQFLIQYYNGEERAKGNILERFSAQQFPDLHSELNLSSLELGDSALYFCASSVGVSGYQETQYFGPGTRLLVL.